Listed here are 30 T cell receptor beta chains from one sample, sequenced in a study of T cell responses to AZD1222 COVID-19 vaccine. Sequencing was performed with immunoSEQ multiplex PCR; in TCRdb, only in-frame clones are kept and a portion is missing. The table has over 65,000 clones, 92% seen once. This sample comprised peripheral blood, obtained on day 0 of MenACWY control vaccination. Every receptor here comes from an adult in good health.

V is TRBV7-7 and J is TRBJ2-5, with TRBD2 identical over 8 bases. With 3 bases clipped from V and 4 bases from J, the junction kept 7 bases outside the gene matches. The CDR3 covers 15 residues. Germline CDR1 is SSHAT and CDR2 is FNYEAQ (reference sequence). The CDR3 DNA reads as TGTGCCAGCAGCTTGAGCGGGGGCAAACCAGAGACCCAGTACTTC. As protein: CASSLSGGKPETQYF.

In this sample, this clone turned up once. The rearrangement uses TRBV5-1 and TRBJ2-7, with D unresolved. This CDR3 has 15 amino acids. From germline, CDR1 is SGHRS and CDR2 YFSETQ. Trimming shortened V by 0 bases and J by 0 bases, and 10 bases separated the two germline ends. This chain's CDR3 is CASSLARWDSYEQYF. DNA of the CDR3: TGCGCCAGCAGCTTGGCCAGGTGGGACTCCTACGAGCAGTACTTC.

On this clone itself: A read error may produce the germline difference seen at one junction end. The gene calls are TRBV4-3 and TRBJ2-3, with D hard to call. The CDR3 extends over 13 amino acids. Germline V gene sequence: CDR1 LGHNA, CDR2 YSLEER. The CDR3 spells CATSSTRTDTQYF. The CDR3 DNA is TGCGCCACCAGCTCAACGCGCACAGATACGCAGTATTTT.

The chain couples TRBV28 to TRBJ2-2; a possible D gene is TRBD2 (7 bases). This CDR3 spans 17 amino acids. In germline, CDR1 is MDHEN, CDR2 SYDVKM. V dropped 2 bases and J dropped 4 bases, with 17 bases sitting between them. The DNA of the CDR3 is TGTGCCAGCAGTTTAGGGGGGGCCCGGATGAGCACCGGGGAGCTGTTTTTT. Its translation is CASSLGGARMSTGELFF.

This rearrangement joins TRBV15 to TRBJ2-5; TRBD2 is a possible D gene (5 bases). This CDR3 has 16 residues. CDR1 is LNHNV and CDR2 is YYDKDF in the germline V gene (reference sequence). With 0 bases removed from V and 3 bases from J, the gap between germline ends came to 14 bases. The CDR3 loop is CATSRDRLADKETQYF. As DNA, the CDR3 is TGTGCCACCAGCAGAGATCGGCTAGCTGACAAAGAGACCCAGTACTTC. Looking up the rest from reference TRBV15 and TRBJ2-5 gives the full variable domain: DAMVIQNPRYQVTQFGKPVTLSCSQTLNHNVMYWYQQKSSQAPKLLFHYYDKDFNNEADTPDNFQSRRPNTSFCFLDIRSPGLGDTAMYLCATSRDRLADKETQYFGPGTRLLVL.

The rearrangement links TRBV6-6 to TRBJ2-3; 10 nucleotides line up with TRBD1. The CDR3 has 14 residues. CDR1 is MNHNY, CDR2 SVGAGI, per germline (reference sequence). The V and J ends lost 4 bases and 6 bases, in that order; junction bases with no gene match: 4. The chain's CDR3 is CASSSGQGGDTQYF. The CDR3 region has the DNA TGTGCCAGCAGTTCCGGACAGGGGGGGGATACGCAGTATTTT.

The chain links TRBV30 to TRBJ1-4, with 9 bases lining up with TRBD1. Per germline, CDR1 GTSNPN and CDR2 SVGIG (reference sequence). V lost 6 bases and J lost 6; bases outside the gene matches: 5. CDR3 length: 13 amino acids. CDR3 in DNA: TGTGCCTGTAACAGGGGGCGGGATGAAAAACTGTTTTTT. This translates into CACNRGRDEKLFF.

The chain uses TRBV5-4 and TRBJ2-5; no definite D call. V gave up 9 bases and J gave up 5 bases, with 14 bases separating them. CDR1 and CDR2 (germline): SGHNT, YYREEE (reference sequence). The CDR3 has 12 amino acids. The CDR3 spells CANKHRPETQYF. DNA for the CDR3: TGTGCCAACAAACACCGACCGGAGACCCAGTACTTC.

CDR3 sequence (DNA): TGTGCCAGCAGCTTAGATGGTGGTACTGAAGCTTTCTTT. This sequence encodes CASSLDGGTEAFF. V gene TRBV7-8 combines with J gene TRBJ1-1; D is undetermined. There are 13 residues in the CDR3. V lost 1 base to trimming and J lost 5 bases, with 8 bases between them. Germline V gene data show CDR1 as SGHVS and CDR2 as FQNEAQ.

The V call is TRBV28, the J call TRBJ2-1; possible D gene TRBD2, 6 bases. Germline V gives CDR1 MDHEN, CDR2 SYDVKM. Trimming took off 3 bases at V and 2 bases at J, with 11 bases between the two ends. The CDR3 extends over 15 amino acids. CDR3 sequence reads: CASSFVAVTYNEQFF. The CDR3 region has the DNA TGTGCCAGCAGTTTTGTAGCGGTAACCTACAATGAGCAGTTCTTC.

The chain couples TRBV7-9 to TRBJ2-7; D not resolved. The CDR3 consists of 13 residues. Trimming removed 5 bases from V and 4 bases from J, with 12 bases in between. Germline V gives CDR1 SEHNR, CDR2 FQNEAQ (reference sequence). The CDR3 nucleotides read TGTGCCAGCAGCCCAAAATCTGATTACGAGCAGTACTTC. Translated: CASSPKSDYEQYF.

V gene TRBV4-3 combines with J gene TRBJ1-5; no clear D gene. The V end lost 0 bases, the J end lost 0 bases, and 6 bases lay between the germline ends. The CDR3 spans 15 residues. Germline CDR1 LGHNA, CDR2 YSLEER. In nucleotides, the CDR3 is TGCGCCAGCAGCCAAGAAGGGAATAGCAATCAGCCCCAGCATTTT. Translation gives CASSQEGNSNQPQHF.

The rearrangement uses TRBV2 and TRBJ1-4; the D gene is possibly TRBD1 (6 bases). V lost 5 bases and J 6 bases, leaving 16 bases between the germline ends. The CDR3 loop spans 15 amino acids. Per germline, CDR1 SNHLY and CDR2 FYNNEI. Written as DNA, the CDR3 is TGTGCCAGCAGTCCGGACAGTGGTCGGTATGAAAAACTGTTTTTT. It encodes CASSPDSGRYEKLFF.

The CDR3 loop is CASSPGTGGSQPQHF. The DNA of the CDR3 is TGTGCCAGCAGCCCCGGGACAGGGGGTTCACAGCCCCAGCATTTT. This chain connects TRBV7-2 to TRBJ1-5; 11 nucleotides align to TRBD1. Unmatched junction bases numbered 7, after V lost 5 bases and J lost 7 bases. From germline, CDR1 is SGHTA and CDR2 FQGNSA. This CDR3 contains 15 residues.

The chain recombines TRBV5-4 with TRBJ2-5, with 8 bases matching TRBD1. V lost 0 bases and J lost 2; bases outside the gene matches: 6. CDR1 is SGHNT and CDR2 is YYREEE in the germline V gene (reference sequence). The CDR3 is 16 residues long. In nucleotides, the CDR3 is TGTGCCAGCAGCTTGGGGTTCGGACAGGGACAAGAGACCCAGTACTTC. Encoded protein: CASSLGFGQGQETQYF.

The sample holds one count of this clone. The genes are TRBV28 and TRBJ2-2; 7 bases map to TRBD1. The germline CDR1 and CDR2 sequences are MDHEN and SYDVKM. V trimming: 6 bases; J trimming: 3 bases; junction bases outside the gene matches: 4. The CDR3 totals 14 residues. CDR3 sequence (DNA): TGTGCCAGCAGATCAGGGGGTGACACCGGGGAGCTGTTTTTT. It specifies CASRSGGDTGELFF.

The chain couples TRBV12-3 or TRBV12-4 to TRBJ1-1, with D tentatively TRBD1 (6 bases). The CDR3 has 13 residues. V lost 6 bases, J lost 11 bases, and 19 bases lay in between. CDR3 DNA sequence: TGTGCCAGCAGACCATCGGGGGGCTCGTTGGCTTTCTTT. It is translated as CASRPSGGSLAFF.

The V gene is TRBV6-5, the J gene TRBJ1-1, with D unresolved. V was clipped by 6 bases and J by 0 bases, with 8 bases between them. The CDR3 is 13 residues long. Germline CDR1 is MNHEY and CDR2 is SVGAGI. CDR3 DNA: TGTGCCAGCAGAAGGGAACTGAACACTGAAGCTTTCTTT. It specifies CASRRELNTEAFF.

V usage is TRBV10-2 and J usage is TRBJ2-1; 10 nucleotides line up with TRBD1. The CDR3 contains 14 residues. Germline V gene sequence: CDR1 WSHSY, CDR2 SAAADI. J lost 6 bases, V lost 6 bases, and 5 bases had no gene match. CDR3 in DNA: TGCGCCAGCAGCGGGGGACAGGGGCCCAATGAGCAGTTCTTC. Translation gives CASSGGQGPNEQFF.

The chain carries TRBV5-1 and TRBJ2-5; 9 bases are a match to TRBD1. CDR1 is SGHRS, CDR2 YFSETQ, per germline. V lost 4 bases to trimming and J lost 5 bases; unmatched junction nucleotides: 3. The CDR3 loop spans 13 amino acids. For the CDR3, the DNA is TGCGCCAGCAGCCAGGACAGGGGCGAGACCCAGTACTTC. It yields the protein CASSQDRGETQYF.

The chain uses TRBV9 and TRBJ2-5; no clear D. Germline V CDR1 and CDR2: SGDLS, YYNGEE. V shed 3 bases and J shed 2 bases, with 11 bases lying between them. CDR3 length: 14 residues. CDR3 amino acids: CASSAGRQQETQYF. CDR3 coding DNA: TGTGCCAGCAGCGCTGGACGGCAACAAGAGACCCAGTACTTC.

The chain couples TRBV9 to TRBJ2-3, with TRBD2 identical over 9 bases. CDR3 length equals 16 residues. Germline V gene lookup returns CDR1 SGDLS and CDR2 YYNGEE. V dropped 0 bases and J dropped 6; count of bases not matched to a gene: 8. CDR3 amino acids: CASSVVGGGAPDTQYF. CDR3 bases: TGTGCCAGCAGCGTAGTGGGCGGGGGGGCTCCTGATACGCAGTATTTT.

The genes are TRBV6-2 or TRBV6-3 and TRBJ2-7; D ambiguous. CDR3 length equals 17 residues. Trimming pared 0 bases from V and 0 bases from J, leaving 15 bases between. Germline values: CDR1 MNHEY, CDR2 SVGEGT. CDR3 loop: CASSYSLQAQVSYEQYF. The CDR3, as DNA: TGTGCCAGCAGTTACTCCCTTCAGGCCCAAGTCTCCTACGAGCAGTACTTC.

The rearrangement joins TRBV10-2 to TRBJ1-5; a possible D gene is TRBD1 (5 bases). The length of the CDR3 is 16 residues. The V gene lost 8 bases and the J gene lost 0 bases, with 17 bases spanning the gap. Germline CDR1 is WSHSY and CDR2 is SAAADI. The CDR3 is CASGGEGTNSNQPQHF. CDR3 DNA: TGCGCCAGCGGGGGTGAGGGGACGAATAGCAATCAGCCCCAGCATTTT.

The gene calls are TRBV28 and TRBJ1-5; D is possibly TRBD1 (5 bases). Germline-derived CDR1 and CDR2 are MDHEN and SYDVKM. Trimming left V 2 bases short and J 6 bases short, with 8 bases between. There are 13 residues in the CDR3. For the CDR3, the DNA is TGTGCCAGCAGTTTAGTGGGGGTTCAGCCCCAGCATTTT. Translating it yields CASSLVGVQPQHF.

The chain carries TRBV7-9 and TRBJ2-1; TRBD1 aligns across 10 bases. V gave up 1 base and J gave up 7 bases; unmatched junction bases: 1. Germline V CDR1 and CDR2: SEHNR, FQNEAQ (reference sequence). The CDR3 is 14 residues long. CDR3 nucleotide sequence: TGTGCCAGCAGCTTAGGGACAGGGGGGAATGAGCAGTTCTTC. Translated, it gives CASSLGTGGNEQFF. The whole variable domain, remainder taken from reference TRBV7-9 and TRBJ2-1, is DTGVSQNPRHKITKRGQNVTFRCDPISEHNRLYWYRQTLGQGPEFLTYFQNEAQLEKSRLLSDRFSAERPKGSFSTLEIQRTEQGDSAMYLCASSLGTGGNEQFFGPGTRLTVL.

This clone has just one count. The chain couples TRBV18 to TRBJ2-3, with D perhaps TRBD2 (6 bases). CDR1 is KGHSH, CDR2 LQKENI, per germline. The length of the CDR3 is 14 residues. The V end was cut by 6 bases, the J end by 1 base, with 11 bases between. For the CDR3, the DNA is TGTGCCAGCTCCCGGGGGAGTCGCACAGATACGCAGTATTTT. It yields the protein CASSRGSRTDTQYF.

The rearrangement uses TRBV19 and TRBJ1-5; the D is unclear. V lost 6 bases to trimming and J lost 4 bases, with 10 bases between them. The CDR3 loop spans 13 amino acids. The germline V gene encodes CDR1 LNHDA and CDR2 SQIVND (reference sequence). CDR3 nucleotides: TGTGCCAGTAGCTATAGGAGGAATCAGCCCCAGCATTTT. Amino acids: CASSYRRNQPQHF.

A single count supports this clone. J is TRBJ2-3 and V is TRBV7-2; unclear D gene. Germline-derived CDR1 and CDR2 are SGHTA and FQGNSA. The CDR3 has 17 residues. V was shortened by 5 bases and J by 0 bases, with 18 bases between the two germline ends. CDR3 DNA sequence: TGTGCCAGCAGCAGCCCACGGGCCCACCTTAGCACAGATACGCAGTATTTT. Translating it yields CASSSPRAHLSTDTQYF.

Here the CDR3 reads CASTRQDQETQYF. CDR3 DNA sequence: TGTGCCAGCACCAGACAAGACCAAGAGACCCAGTACTTC. This chain links TRBV2 with TRBJ2-5; D is unresolved. Trimming pared 7 bases from V and 0 bases from J, leaving 9 bases between. Germline V gene sequence: CDR1 SNHLY, CDR2 FYNNEI. The CDR3 runs to 13 residues.